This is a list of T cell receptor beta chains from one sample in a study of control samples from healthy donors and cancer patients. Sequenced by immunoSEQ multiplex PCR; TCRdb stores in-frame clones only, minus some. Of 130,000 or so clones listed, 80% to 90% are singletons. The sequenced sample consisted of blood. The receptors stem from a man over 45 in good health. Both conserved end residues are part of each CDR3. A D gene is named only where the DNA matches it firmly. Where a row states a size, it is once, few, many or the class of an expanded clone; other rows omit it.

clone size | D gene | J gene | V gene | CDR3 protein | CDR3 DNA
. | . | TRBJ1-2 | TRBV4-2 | CASSQERSLGREDGYTF | TGTGCCAGCAGCCAAGAAAGGAGTCTTGGCCGAGAGGATGGCTACACCTTC
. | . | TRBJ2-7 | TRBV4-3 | CASSQEQYF | TGCGCCAGCAGCCAAGAGCAGTACTTC
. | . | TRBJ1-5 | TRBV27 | CASSLRSSNQPQHF | TGTGCCAGCAGTCTCAGAAGTAGCAATCAGCCCCAGCATTTT
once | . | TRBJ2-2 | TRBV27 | CASSLSKGANTGELFF | TGTGCCAGCAGTTTATCTAAGGGGGCGAACACCGGGGAGCTGTTTTTT
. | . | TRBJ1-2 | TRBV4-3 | CASSREGGGDGYTF | TGCGCCAGCAGCCGCGAGGGGGGGGGCGATGGCTACACCTTC
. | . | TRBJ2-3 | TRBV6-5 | CASSYHGSGDTQYF | TGTGCCAGCAGTTACCATGGCAGCGGAGATACGCAGTATTTT
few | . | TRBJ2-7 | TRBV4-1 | CASSQGLRWGTYEQYF | TGCGCCAGCAGCCAAGGTCTAAGGTGGGGAACCTACGAGCAGTACTTC
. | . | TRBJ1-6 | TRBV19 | CASSIRLYNSPLHF | TGTGCCAGTAGTATACGCCTCTATAATTCACCCCTCCACTTT
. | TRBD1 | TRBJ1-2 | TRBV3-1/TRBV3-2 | CASSRDGTAASYGYTF | TGTGCCAGCAGCCGTGACGGGACAGCCGCCTCCTATGGCTACACCTTC
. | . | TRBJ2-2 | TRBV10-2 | CASSEAQGYTGELFF | TGCGCCAGCAGTGAGGCTCAGGGTTACACCGGGGAGCTGTTTTTT
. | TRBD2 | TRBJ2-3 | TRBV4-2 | CASSQDRGTSGGAGADTQYF | TGTGCCAGCAGCCAAGATCGAGGGACTAGCGGGGGGGCCGGGGCAGATACGCAGTATTTT
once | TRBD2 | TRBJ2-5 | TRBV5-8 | CASSWALAGGTQETQYF | TGTGCCAGCAGCTGGGCACTAGCGGGGGGGACCCAAGAGACCCAGTACTTC
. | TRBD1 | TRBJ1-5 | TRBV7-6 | CASSRTGNQPQHF | TGTGCCAGCAGCCGGACAGGGAATCAGCCCCAGCATTTT
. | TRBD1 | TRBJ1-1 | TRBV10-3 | CAISEDTGGDTEAFF | TGTGCCATCAGTGAGGATACAGGGGGCGACACTGAAGCTTTCTTT
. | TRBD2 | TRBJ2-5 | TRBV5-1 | CASSSGGGETQYF | TGCGCCAGCAGCTCGGGAGGGGGAGAGACCCAGTACTTC
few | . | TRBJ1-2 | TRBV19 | CALGGPFAGYTF | TGTGCCCTGGGAGGGCCGTTTGCGGGCTACACCTTC
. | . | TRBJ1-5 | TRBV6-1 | CASSEAGRNQPQHF | TGTGCCAGCAGTGAGGCAGGGAGGAATCAGCCCCAGCATTTT
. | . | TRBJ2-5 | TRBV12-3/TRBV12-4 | CASSFVAEETQYF | TGTGCCAGCAGTTTTGTAGCGGAAGAGACCCAGTACTTC
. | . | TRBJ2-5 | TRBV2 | CASSEASQETQYF | TGTGCCAGCAGTGAGGCGTCCCAAGAGACCCAGTACTTC
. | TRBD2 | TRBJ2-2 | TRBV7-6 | CASSLVAGGTPTGELFF | TGTGCCAGCAGCTTAGTAGCGGGGGGGACGCCCACCGGGGAGCTGTTTTTT
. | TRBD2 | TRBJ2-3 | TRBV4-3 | CASSQEGGLAGHTDTQYF | TGCGCCAGCAGCCAAGAGGGAGGACTAGCGGGACACACAGATACGCAGTATTTT
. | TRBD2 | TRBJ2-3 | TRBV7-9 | CASSEGLAVGTDTQYF | TGTGCCAGCAGCGAGGGACTAGCGGTGGGGACAGATACGCAGTATTTT
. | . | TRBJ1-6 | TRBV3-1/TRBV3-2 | CASSPGALDSPLHF | TGTGCCAGCAGCCCCGGGGCCCTTGATTCACCCCTCCACTTT
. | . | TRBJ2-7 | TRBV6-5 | CASSFHTGIVYEQYF | TGTGCCAGCAGTTTCCACACAGGGATTGTATACGAGCAGTACTTC
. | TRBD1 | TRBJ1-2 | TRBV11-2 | CASSSTGSGYTF | TGTGCCAGCAGCTCGACAGGGAGTGGCTACACCTTC
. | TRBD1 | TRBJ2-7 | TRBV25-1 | CASSELLPDRNYEQYF | TGTGCCAGCAGTGAACTTCTCCCGGACAGGAACTACGAGCAGTACTTC
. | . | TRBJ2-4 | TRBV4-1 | CASSQDGGGAAKNIQYF | TGCGCCAGCAGCCAAGACGGTGGGGGGGCCGCCAAAAACATTCAGTACTTC
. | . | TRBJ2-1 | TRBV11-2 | CASSLYGRTKQFF | TGTGCCAGCAGCTTATATGGCAGGACCAAGCAGTTCTTC
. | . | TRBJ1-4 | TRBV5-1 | CASSQGSSTNEKLFF | TGCGCCAGCAGTCAGGGTTCATCAACTAATGAAAAACTGTTTTTT
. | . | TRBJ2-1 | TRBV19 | CASSIAQGTYNEQFF | TGTGCCAGTAGTATAGCTCAGGGCACCTACAATGAGCAGTTCTTC
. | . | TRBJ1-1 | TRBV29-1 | CSVGIMNTEAFF | TGCAGCGTTGGAATCATGAACACTGAAGCTTTCTTT